This is a list of T cell receptor beta chains from one sample in a study of T-cell reconstitution after alpha-beta-depleted transplantation in children. TCRdb recomputed calls from the PCR reads with MiXCR, one row per CDR3 protein. This sample has 400,000 to 550,000 distinct CDR3 sequences, with about 10% found just once. The material sequenced was PBMCs, taken before TCRalphabeta/CD19-depleted stem cell transplant. The receptors shown here come from a child aged 2 to 15 with inherited bone marrow failure, due to receive a stem cell transplant. CDR3s include the opening cysteine and the closing phenylalanine or tryptophan. D genes are given only for firm matches. Only part of the rows carry a size: once, few, many, or a class if the clone is expanded.

d_call | cdr3_length | j_call | clone_size | v_call | cdr3_aa | cdr3_nt
TRBD1 | 15 | TRBJ2-7 | many | TRBV9 | CASSVPGGSAYEQYF | TGTGCCAGCAGCGTTCCAGGGGGTTCCGCCTACGAGCAGTACTTC
. | 10 | TRBJ2-1 | many | TRBV7-9 | CASSANEQFF | TGTGCCAGCAGCGCCAATGAGCAGTTCTTC
TRBD2 | 15 | TRBJ2-7 | . | TRBV7-2 | CASSFSSGLSYEQYF | TGTGCCAGCAGCTTCTCTAGCGGCCTCTCCTACGAGCAGTACTTC
. | 14 | TRBJ1-2 | many | TRBV5-5 | CASSLGGAEYGYTF | TGTGCCAGCAGCTTGGGGGGGGCTGAGTATGGCTACACCTTC
. | 17 | TRBJ2-1 | . | TRBV20-1 | CSASFGGRLASYNEQFF | TGCAGTGCTAGCTTTGGGGGGCGCCTAGCCTCCTACAATGAGCAGTTCTTC
TRBD1 | 14 | TRBJ2-7 | many | TRBV6-5 | CASSWGQVSNEQYF | TGTGCCAGCAGTTGGGGACAGGTTTCCAACGAGCAGTACTTC
. | 13 | TRBJ2-1 | many | TRBV10-3 | CAISGWRGNEQFF | TGTGCCATCAGTGGGTGGCGAGGCAATGAGCAGTTCTTC
. | 14 | TRBJ1-1 | many | TRBV7-9 | CASSLAGGGTEAFF | TGTGCCAGCAGTTTAGCTGGCGGGGGCACTGAAGCTTTCTTT
. | 17 | TRBJ2-4 | few | TRBV28 | CASSLGLVQNRKNIQYF | TGTGCCAGCAGTTTAGGGCTAGTCCAAAATCGCAAAAACATTCAGTACTTC
. | 15 | TRBJ2-7 | many | TRBV6-1 | CASSPYSGSSYEQYF | TGTGCCAGCAGCCCTTATAGCGGAAGCTCCTACGAGCAGTACTTC
TRBD2 | 15 | TRBJ2-1 | many | TRBV6-2/TRBV6-3 | CASSPSGRARNEQFF | TGTGCCAGCAGCCCTAGCGGGAGGGCGAGGAATGAGCAGTTCTTC
. | 15 | TRBJ2-7 | few | TRBV9 | CASSLTGTDTYEQYF | TGTGCCAGCAGCCTGACCGGGACTGATACCTACGAGCAGTACTTC
TRBD2 | 14 | TRBJ2-1 | . | TRBV30 | CAWVGLAGVNEQFF | TGTGCCTGGGTGGGACTAGCGGGAGTCAATGAGCAGTTCTTC
. | 17 | TRBJ2-2 | few | TRBV7-9 | CASSLEVGGLNTGELFF | TGTGCCAGCAGCTTAGAGGTCGGCGGGCTAAACACCGGGGAGCTGTTTTTT
. | 12 | TRBJ2-7 | . | TRBV12-3/TRBV12-4 | CASRGSMTEQYF | TGTGCCAGCAGGGGTTCGATGACCGAGCAGTACTTC
. | 13 | TRBJ1-2 | many | TRBV5-5 | CASSLRQYNGYTF | TGTGCCAGCAGCTTGAGACAGTACAATGGCTACACCTTC
TRBD2 | 16 | TRBJ2-7 | many | TRBV4-3 | CASSQDWGEGSYEQYF | TGCGCCAGCAGCCAAGATTGGGGGGAGGGCTCGTACGAGCAGTACTTC
TRBD2 | 18 | TRBJ2-7 | . | TRBV4-2 | CASSQERVAGGPSYEQYF | TGTGCCAGCAGCCAAGAGAGGGTAGCGGGAGGCCCCTCCTACGAGCAGTACTTC
. | 14 | TRBJ1-4 | many | TRBV10-3 | CAIQPGPNNEKLFF | TGTGCCATACAACCGGGACCGAATAATGAAAAACTGTTTTTT
. | 16 | TRBJ2-2 | many | TRBV28 | CASSFYPGVGTGELFF | TGTGCCAGCAGTTTTTACCCGGGAGTAGGCACCGGGGAGCTGTTTTTT
. | 11 | TRBJ1-1 | many | TRBV28 | CASSLPGQAFF | TGTGCCAGCAGTTTACCAGGCCAAGCTTTCTTT
. | 16 | TRBJ2-2 | few | TRBV5-1 | CASRVRGSYSTGELFF | TGCGCCAGCCGGGTTCGGGGGTCCTATTCCACCGGGGAGCTGTTTTTT
TRBD1 | 14 | TRBJ1-6 | many | TRBV9 | CASSPTGDNSPLHF | TGTGCCAGCAGCCCGACAGGGGACAATTCACCCCTCCACTTT
. | 13 | TRBJ2-7 | few | TRBV28 | CASRERPSYEQYF | TGTGCCAGCAGGGAGCGTCCTTCCTACGAGCAGTACTTC
. | 13 | TRBJ2-7 | few | TRBV7-9 | CASRGGDFYEQYF | TGTGCCAGCAGGGGCGGAGACTTCTACGAGCAGTACTTC
TRBD2 | 14 | TRBJ2-7 | many | TRBV13 | CASAAAGVIHEQYF | TGTGCCAGCGCTGCGGCGGGAGTAATCCACGAGCAGTACTTC
. | 12 | TRBJ2-7 | many | TRBV30 | CAWKRATYEQYF | TGTGCCTGGAAAAGGGCTACCTACGAGCAGTACTTC
TRBD1 | 15 | TRBJ2-7 | many | TRBV19 | CASSIASGTDYEQYF | TGTGCCAGTAGTATAGCTTCCGGGACAGACTACGAGCAGTACTTC
. | 14 | TRBJ1-2 | many | TRBV13 | CASSLGLGLYGYTF | TGTGCCAGCAGCTTAGGCCTGGGACTATATGGCTACACCTTC
. | 17 | TRBJ1-6 | many | TRBV20-1 | CSADPSGRNSYNSPLHF | TGCAGTGCCGACCCGTCGGGGAGAAACTCCTATAATTCACCCCTCCACTTT
TRBD1 | 16 | TRBJ1-1 | many | TRBV12-3/TRBV12-4 | CASSWPHRGGSTEAFF | TGTGCCAGCAGTTGGCCTCACAGGGGGGGTAGCACTGAAGCTTTCTTT
TRBD2 | 13 | TRBJ2-5 | many | TRBV6-1 | CASKSGREETQYF | TGTGCCAGCAAAAGCGGGAGGGAAGAGACCCAGTACTTC
TRBD1 | 15 | TRBJ1-1 | many | TRBV20-1 | CSARDLNRGISEAFF | TGCAGTGCTAGAGATCTGAACAGGGGAATATCTGAAGCTTTCTTT
. | 15 | TRBJ1-6 | . | TRBV7-2 | CASSLGRGGNSPLHF | TGTGCCAGCAGCTTAGGCAGGGGTGGTAATTCACCCCTCCACTTT
. | 11 | TRBJ2-7 | . | TRBV29-1 | CVGAGDYEQYF | TGCGTTGGGGCAGGAGACTACGAGCAGTACTTC
TRBD1 | 13 | TRBJ1-5 | many | TRBV20-1 | CSATGQFNQPQHF | TGCAGTGCTACGGGACAGTTCAATCAGCCCCAGCATTTT
. | 14 | TRBJ2-7 | . | TRBV27 | CASSPGDGTYEQYF | TGTGCCAGCAGTCCAGGGGACGGGACCTACGAGCAGTACTTC
. | 12 | TRBJ2-2 | . | TRBV4-3 | CASSRRSGELFF | TGCGCCAGCAGCCGAAGGTCCGGGGAGCTGTTTTTT
. | 12 | TRBJ2-1 | . | TRBV7-6 | CASSLTGVEQFF | TGTGCCAGCAGCTTAACGGGAGTTGAGCAGTTCTTC
TRBD2 | 15 | TRBJ2-7 | few | TRBV7-2 | CASSSGLAGAPEQYF | TGTGCCAGCAGCTCCGGACTAGCGGGAGCCCCCGAGCAGTACTTC
. | 13 | TRBJ2-7 | . | TRBV2 | CASRPQISYEQYF | TGTGCCAGCAGACCTCAGATCTCCTACGAGCAGTACTTC
TRBD2 | 14 | TRBJ2-5 | . | TRBV20-1 | CSATSGWYQETQYF | TGCAGTGCTACTAGCGGTTGGTACCAAGAGACCCAGTACTTC
TRBD2 | 21 | TRBJ2-7 | many | TRBV11-1 | CASSVYPTMPGLAGVRGEQYF | TGTGCCAGCAGCGTTTACCCGACGATGCCGGGACTAGCGGGAGTGAGGGGCGAGCAGTACTTC
. | 15 | TRBJ2-3 | many | TRBV29-1 | CSVTGADGSTDTQYF | TGCAGCGTGACCGGGGCCGATGGTAGCACAGATACGCAGTATTTT
TRBD1 | 14 | TRBJ1-4 | . | TRBV7-6 | CASSPDREGEKLFF | TGTGCCAGCAGCCCGGACAGGGAGGGAGAAAAACTGTTTTTT
. | 14 | TRBJ2-2 | many | TRBV20-1 | CSARYRAAAGELFF | TGCAGTGCTAGATATAGAGCGGCGGCCGGGGAGCTGTTTTTT
. | 15 | TRBJ1-5 | many | TRBV12-3/TRBV12-4 | CASSFDPWGNQPQHF | TGTGCCAGCAGTTTTGATCCTTGGGGCAATCAGCCCCAGCATTTT
. | 15 | TRBJ2-7 | many | TRBV30 | CAWSRKGRFAYEQYF | TGTGCCTGGTCCCGAAAGGGCAGGTTCGCCTACGAGCAGTACTTC
. | 14 | TRBJ1-1 | few | TRBV27 | CASRPLDLWTEAFF | TGTGCCAGCAGGCCCCTAGACCTATGGACTGAAGCTTTCTTT
TRBD2 | 18 | TRBJ2-7 | few | TRBV6-2/TRBV6-3 | CASTGVGPQTSGSGEQYF | TGTGCCAGCACTGGAGTGGGACCGCAGACTAGCGGGAGCGGCGAGCAGTACTTC
TRBD2 | 20 | TRBJ2-3 | many | TRBV4-3 | CASSQDFTSGSGGSTDTQYF | TGCGCCAGCAGCCAAGATTTCACTAGCGGGAGTGGGGGGAGTACAGATACGCAGTATTTT
. | 15 | TRBJ2-2 | many | TRBV7-6 | CASSPLGANTGELFF | TGTGCCAGCAGCCCACTTGGGGCAAACACCGGGGAGCTGTTTTTT
TRBD2 | 16 | TRBJ2-7 | many | TRBV4-2 | CASSQNRLAASYEQYF | TGTGCCAGCAGCCAAAACCGACTAGCGGCCTCCTACGAGCAGTACTTC
. | 11 | TRBJ2-5 | many | TRBV6-2/TRBV6-3 | CASSYPETQYF | TGTGCCAGCAGTTACCCAGAGACCCAGTACTTC